Given below is one T cell receptor beta chain in context. Its antigen target is currently unknown. Base-call qualities are not available, and no considerably larger clone is one nucleotide away. TCRbeta CDR3 regions were amplified by multiplexed two-step PCR using Vbeta-specific forward primers and Jbeta-specific reverse primers. Through the immunoSEQ service, the TCRbeta libraries were run on an Illumina instrument for sequencing. The authors' analysis ran thus. V, D and J genes were assigned using IMGT annotation, and counts were corrected for multiplex PCR bias using synthetic CDR3 analogues. Repertoire clonality was computed in the immunoSEQ Analyzer as one minus normalized Shannon entropy. Fisher's exact test with Benjamini-Hochberg false discovery rate control was used to define clonal expansion, with two-tailed P<0.01. Not all clones reach the TCRdb copy of this immuneACCESS table, which keeps in-frame sequences only. Checked studies attribute under half of the gap to unresolved V genes and leave the rest unexplained. Clone size and V and J calls were adopted from that table, with D and trimming inferred from the DNA. The sample table records approximately 9,300 clones; around 80% of these occur just once. 2.5% to 3% of the sample lies in the top ten.

This record comes from a study of regulatory dendritic cells for organ transplantation (dated by TCRdb to about 2017). Background for the entire study: To make regulatory dendritic cells, monocytes were cultured with vitamin D3 on days 0 and 4 and with IL-10 on day 4. On day 6, LPS was added to the DC cultures to test how the DCs responded to a strong maturation-inducing agent. Sorted naive and memory CD4+ and CD8+ T cells had their TCRbeta repertoires sequenced both before and after allostimulation with either regulatory or mature dendritic cells. Broader findings and caveats from the paper: The repertoires of naive CD4+ and CD8+ T cells were highly diverse, while memory cell repertoires were less diverse, with memory CD8+ cells being the most oligoclonal. The authors pointed out considerable heterogeneity between individuals in the alloreactive memory CD8+ T cell pool, and only two subjects were sequenced. In both subjects, allostimulation led to expansion of memory CD8+ clones, though the expansion induced by regulatory dendritic cells appeared to be more limited than that induced by mature dendritic cells. Of the resting subsets, the one holding the most alloreactive TCR clonotypes was memory CD8+ T cells.

V was cut back by 7 bases and J by 8 bases, leaving a gap of 20 bases between them. From its cysteine to its phenylalanine, the CDR3 spans 15 amino acids. Left in the record is the CDR3 DNA by itself, 45 bases read in frame from the first base. The germline V gene encodes CDR1 MNHNS and CDR2 SASEGT. Sorted T cell subsets were CFSE-labeled and co-cultured for around five days with allogeneic regulatory or mature dendritic cells at a 1:10 DC:T ratio. FACS was used to sort CD4+ or CD8+ cells into naive T cells, defined as CD45RA+, and memory T cells, defined as CD45RO+. T cells for TCR sequencing came from a couple of healthy control subjects. The Qiagen DNeasy Blood & Tissue Kit was used for extraction of genomic DNA.

The TCR sequence derives from a human donor in good health. Sequencing was carried out using memory CD4+ T cells from blood cultured with dendritic cells. The cell subset or site tag for this specimen amounts to: CD45RO+ memory T cells. The chain joins TRBV6-1 to TRBJ2-2; matching of 6 bases hints at TRBD1 as the D gene. The CDR3 amino acid sequence is: CASKRGTQNPGELFF. The DNA reads TGTGCCAGCAAGAGGGGGACACAAAACCCGGGGGAGCTGTTTTTT.